These T cell receptor beta chains were read from a single sample in a study of blood T cell repertoires in COVID-19. TCRdb's table, derived via immunoSEQ multiplex PCR, lists solely in-frame clones and lacks some. The table lists 150,000 to 190,000 clones, more than 85% of them singletons. The sequenced material came from peripheral blood. These receptor sequences come from a woman in her seventies with acute or convalescent COVID-19. The conserved cysteine and the conserved F or W are not part of the CDR3 here.

J gene,V gene,CDR3 protein
TRBJ1-4,TRBV18,ASSPTEGARGKLF
TRBJ2-5,TRBV28,ASSSTGVRLKTQY
TRBJ2-5,TRBV6-2/TRBV6-3,ASSYSRTVRPQTQY
TRBJ1-1,TRBV9,ASSVAGRTEAF
TRBJ1-5,TRBV3-1/TRBV3-2,ASSQGYNRGQRQPQH
TRBJ2-5,TRBV29-1,SARDRGPQETQY
TRBJ1-3,TRBV28,ASSDRGRGNTIY
TRBJ1-5,TRBV12-2,ASRLAIDRDNQPQH
TRBJ2-2,TRBV10-1,ASSTGLGESGELF
TRBJ1-5,TRBV28,ASSFAGFQPQH
TRBJ2-5,TRBV5-1,ASTFTTGIQETQY
TRBJ2-2,TRBV10-2,ASSPGTTNTGELF